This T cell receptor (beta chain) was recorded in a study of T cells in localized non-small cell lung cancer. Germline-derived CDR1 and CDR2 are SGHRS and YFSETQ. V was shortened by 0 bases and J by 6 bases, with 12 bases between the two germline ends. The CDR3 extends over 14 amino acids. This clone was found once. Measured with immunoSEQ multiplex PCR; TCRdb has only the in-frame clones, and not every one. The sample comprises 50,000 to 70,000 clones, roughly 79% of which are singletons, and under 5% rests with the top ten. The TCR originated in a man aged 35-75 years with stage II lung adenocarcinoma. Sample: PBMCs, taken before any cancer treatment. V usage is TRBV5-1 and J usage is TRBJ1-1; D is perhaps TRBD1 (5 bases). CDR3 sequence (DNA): TGCGCCAGCAGCTTGGCCATGGGGGTAGCTGAAGCTTTCTTT. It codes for CASSLAMGVAEAFF.